The 3 T cell receptor beta chains in this list originate from one sample, sequenced in a study of cytomegalovirus exposure and HLA in healthy donors. Clones were read by immunoSEQ multiplex PCR, and TCRdb kept only the in-frame ones, dropping some. The data show about 110,000 clones, with under 97% seen just once and 0.65% to 0.7% held by the top ten. Material: PBMCs. These receptor sequences come from a young woman in good health and CMV-seronegative.

The V and J genes are TRBV5-8 and TRBJ1-5; D unresolved. The V end lost 0 bases, the J end lost 0 bases, and 10 bases lay between the germline ends. The CDR3 totals 16 residues. Germline CDR1 reads SGHTS; CDR2 reads YDEGEE. The CDR3 spells CASSLAQVYSNQPQHF. The CDR3 DNA reads TGTGCCAGCAGCTTGGCGCAGGTCTATAGCAATCAGCCCCAGCATTTT.

V and J are TRBV7-9 and TRBJ2-7; D unclear. The CDR3 runs to 14 residues. Trimming took 0 bases from V and 3 from J, leaving 9 bases between them. CDR1 and CDR2 from the germline V gene are SEHNR and FQNEAQ (reference sequence). CDR3 sequence (DNA): TGTGCCAGCAGCTTAGCGGCGGCTTTCTACGAGCAGTACTTC. This sequence encodes CASSLAAAFYEQYF.

This chain joins TRBV5-1 and TRBJ2-1, with 11 nucleotides matching TRBD2. V was clipped by 4 bases and J by 9 bases; unmatched bases: 15. CDR3 size: 17 residues. Germline-derived CDR1 and CDR2 are SGHRS and YFSETQ. In DNA form, the CDR3 reads TGCGCCAGCAGCCCGATATATAGCGGGGGGGCCGGGAGTGAGCAGTTCTTC. It is translated as CASSPIYSGGAGSEQFF.